The 5 T cell receptor beta chains below were found in one sample sequenced in a study of blood T cell repertoires in COVID-19. The protocol was immunoSEQ multiplex PCR, while the TCRdb copy is restricted to in-frame clones and leaves out a portion. The sample holds approximately 470,000 clones, approximately 90% seen once. The source material was PBMCs or T cells enriched from blood (not recorded which). The receptors come from a woman between 18 and 30 years old who had recovered from COVID-19.

This clone is a singleton in its sample. This chain links TRBV28 with TRBJ1-1, with D possibly TRBD1 on 6 matching bases. This CDR3 has 14 amino acids. Trimming left V 6 bases short and J 3 bases short, with 14 bases between. CDR1 and CDR2 from the germline V gene are MDHEN and SYDVKM. The chain's CDR3 is CASSRRQVHTEAFF. The CDR3 region has the DNA TGTGCCAGCAGCCGACGACAGGTGCACACTGAAGCTTTCTTT.

The chain has TRBV30 and TRBJ1-6; weak D call: TRBD1 (6 bases). The CDR3 runs 14 residues. V was trimmed by 5 bases and J by 10 bases, leaving 18 bases between them. Germline V CDR1 and CDR2: GTSNPN, SVGIG (reference sequence). Here the CDR3 DNA reads TGTGCCTGGGGTTATGGGGGCGATGGCTCACCCCTCCACTTT. Its protein product is CAWGYGGDGSPLHF. The whole variable domain, remainder taken from reference TRBV30 and TRBJ1-6, is SQTIHQWPATLVQPVGSPLSLECTVEGTSNPNLYWYRQAAGRGLQLLFYSVGIGQISSEVPQNLSASRPQDRQFILSSKKLLLSDSGFYLCAWGYGGDGSPLHFGNGTRLTVT.

The rearrangement joins TRBV15 to TRBJ2-2; 8 bases map to TRBD1. J gave up 4 bases and V 6 bases, and 19 bases lay outside the gene matches. Germline V gene sequence: CDR1 LNHNV, CDR2 YYDKDF (reference sequence). The CDR3 extends over 19 amino acids. For the CDR3, the DNA is TGTGCCACCAGGGGAGATTTATCCGGGACAGGCGAGACCACCGGGGAGCTGTTTTTT. Translated, it gives CATRGDLSGTGETTGELFF.

This clone was counted only a few times. The sample contains more than one DNA sequence encoding this CDR3. The chain links TRBV6-1 to TRBJ2-3, with a possible D match to TRBD1 (5 bases). V was pared by 6 bases and J by 6 bases, with 10 bases between. CDR1 is MNHNS and CDR2 is SASEGT in the germline V gene. The CDR3 runs 12 residues. The CDR3 region has the DNA TGTGCCAGCAGCCAGGGTGCGGATACGCAGTATTTT. It translates to CASSQGADTQYF.

CDR3 region: CATQDGTSGGDEQFF. DNA for the CDR3: TGCGCCACCCAGGACGGGACTAGCGGGGGGGATGAGCAGTTCTTC. The chain couples TRBV5-1 to TRBJ2-1; 16 nucleotides align to TRBD2. Germline-derived CDR1 and CDR2 are SGHRS and YFSETQ. This CDR3 spans 15 amino acids. V dropped 9 bases and J dropped 8; count of bases not matched to a gene: 8.